Listed here are 28 T cell receptor beta chains from one sample, sequenced in a study of cytomegalovirus exposure and HLA in healthy donors (dated by TCRdb to about 2017). The library was made by the immunoSEQ multiplex PCR assay. For the multiplex PCR, a mixture combining 60 forward primers for TCR Vbeta segments and 13 reverse primers for TCR Jbeta segments was used. TCRdb mirrors the immuneACCESS table, restricted to in-frame sequences. Some clones are absent from its copies; in checked studies, under half trace to an unresolved V gene, and the reason for the others is unknown. Here the sample has about 170,000 clones; roughly 87% occur a single time. The ten largest clones add up to about 1.6% of the sample. The sequenced sample consisted of PBMCs. These receptors all stem from a girl aged 5-17 years in good health and CMV-seropositive.

V and J are TRBV28 and TRBJ2-2, with D possibly matching TRBD1 (6 bases). Trimming took off 5 bases at V and 1 base at J, with 20 bases between the two ends. Germline CDR1 and CDR2: MDHEN and SYDVKM. The CDR3 totals 18 residues. The CDR3 region is CASSPPGHLQRNTGELFF. CDR3 bases: TGTGCCAGCAGTCCACCGGGACACCTGCAAAGGAACACCGGGGAGCTGTTTTTT.

In this sample, this clone turned up a few times. The V and J genes are TRBV7-2 and TRBJ2-7; tentatively, D is TRBD1 (5 bases). V was cut by 4 bases and J by 2 bases, with 15 bases left in between. CDR1 is SGHTA, CDR2 FQGNSA, per germline. The CDR3 extends over 15 amino acids. For the CDR3, the DNA is TGTGCCAGCAGCTATGCCCCGGCAGGGACCTACGAGCAGTACTTC. This sequence encodes CASSYAPAGTYEQYF.

This chain links TRBV10-1 with TRBJ2-5; TRBD1 aligns across 7 bases. V was clipped by 4 bases and J by 5 bases; unmatched bases: 4. The CDR3 contains 13 residues. Germline V gene lookup returns CDR1 WNHNN and CDR2 SYGVQD (reference sequence). CDR3 nucleotide sequence: TGCGCCAGCAGTGCCAGGGGGTCCGAGACCCAGTACTTC. This encodes CASSARGSETQYF.

This clone was found a few times. The chain has TRBV7-2 and TRBJ1-1; D unresolved. The CDR3 has 16 amino acids. Germline-derived CDR1 and CDR2 are SGHTA and FQGNSA. The ends were cut back, 7 bases at V and 0 bases at J, with 18 bases in the middle. CDR3 DNA: TGTGCCAGCACCCCCCAGCACCTGGGCGTGAACACTGAAGCTTTCTTT. Translating it yields CASTPQHLGVNTEAFF.

The chain uses TRBV27 and TRBJ1-5; TRBD1 might be the D (6 bases). The V gene lost 6 bases and the J gene lost 5 bases, with 14 bases spanning the gap. The CDR3 is made up of 14 amino acids. Per the germline V gene, CDR1 is MNHEY and CDR2 is SMNVEV (reference sequence). This chain's CDR3 is CASSLNRVHQPQHF. As DNA, the CDR3 is TGTGCCAGCAGCTTAAACAGGGTACATCAGCCCCAGCATTTT.

The chain has TRBV2 and TRBJ1-4, with D possibly TRBD1 on 5 matching bases. The CDR3 is 19 amino acids. Trimming stripped 6 bases from V and 0 bases from J, with 23 bases between. CDR1 SNHLY and CDR2 FYNNEI come from the germline V gene. CDR3 nucleotides: TGTGCCAGCAGGGGACCCCCGGGACTCCCGGGGGCAACTAATGAAAAACTGTTTTTT. Encoded protein: CASRGPPGLPGATNEKLFF.

The chain employs TRBV27 and TRBJ2-5, with 14 bases matching TRBD2. The J segment lost 2 bases and the V segment lost 7 bases, leaving 6 bases of the junction unmatched. CDR1 MNHEY and CDR2 SMNVEV come from the germline V gene (reference sequence). The CDR3 is 16 residues long. CDR3 loop: CASTTSGGEYQETQYF. The CDR3, as DNA: TGTGCCAGCACGACTAGCGGGGGGGAGTATCAAGAGACCCAGTACTTC.

This chain joins TRBV9 and TRBJ2-2; D not certain. V dropped 0 bases and J dropped 6 bases, with 9 bases sitting between them. Germline CDR1 and CDR2: SGDLS and YYNGEE. The CDR3 has 14 residues. CDR3 sequence: CASSVGLASGELFF. The CDR3 bases are TGTGCCAGCAGCGTAGGGTTAGCTTCCGGGGAGCTGTTTTTT.

The chain links TRBV7-9 to TRBJ1-4; 9 bases match TRBD1. This CDR3 has 17 residues. Germline-derived CDR1 and CDR2 are SEHNR and FQNEAQ (reference sequence). V shed 4 bases and J 5 bases; nucleotides not matched to a gene: 11. In DNA, the CDR3 is TGTGCCAGCAGCTCGCATCCGGCCGGGACAGGGAATGAAAAACTGTTTTTT. As protein: CASSSHPAGTGNEKLFF.

This clone has more than one count but fewer than ten. This chain links TRBV5-1 with TRBJ1-1; D not resolved. The V end lost 1 base, the J end lost 1 base, and 5 bases lay between the germline ends. The CDR3 has 13 amino acids. Germline V gene lookup returns CDR1 SGHRS and CDR2 YFSETQ. CDR3 protein: CASSLTENTEAFF. CDR3 in DNA: TGCGCCAGCAGCTTGACAGAGAACACTGAAGCTTTCTTT.

The J gene is TRBJ2-6, the V gene TRBV30, with D hard to call. Germline CDR1 and CDR2: GTSNPN and SVGIG (reference sequence). Trimming stripped 2 bases from V and 0 bases from J, with 8 bases between. This CDR3 has 15 amino acids. The CDR3 loop reads CAWSLRFSGANVLTF. Written as DNA, the CDR3 is TGTGCCTGGAGTTTGAGGTTCTCTGGGGCCAACGTCCTGACTTTC.

The V call is TRBV7-8, the J call TRBJ2-3; TRBD2 aligns across 7 bases. V shed 3 bases, J shed 2 bases, and the junction held 11 bases outside the gene matches. The CDR3 contains 17 residues. Germline V CDR1 and CDR2: SGHVS, FQNEAQ. The CDR3 DNA reads TGTGCCAGCAGCTTTACAGTAGCTAGCGGTACCACAGATACGCAGTATTTT. Amino acids: CASSFTVASGTTDTQYF.

This chain links TRBV28 with TRBJ2-5, with TRBD2 matching 11 bases. Germline values: CDR1 MDHEN, CDR2 SYDVKM. This CDR3 has 18 residues. The V segment lost 5 bases and the J segment 2 bases; nucleotides outside the gene matches: 13. CDR3 sequence reads: CASSLQPGTSGKQETQYF. The CDR3 nucleotides read TGTGCCAGCAGTCTACAACCCGGGACTAGCGGAAAACAAGAGACCCAGTACTTC.

This chain links TRBV20-1 with TRBJ1-5; D unresolved. CDR1 is DFQATT, CDR2 SNEGSKA, per germline (reference sequence). The V end was cut by 3 bases, the J end by 3 bases, with 3 bases between. CDR3 length: 11 amino acids. For the CDR3, the DNA is TGCAGTGCTAGTTACAATCAGCCCCAGCATTTT. Its protein is CSASYNQPQHF.

About this clone itself: A junction end diverges from the germline sequence, so it may reflect a read error. V and J are TRBV7-2 and TRBJ1-5; D unresolved. This CDR3 has 16 amino acids. CDR1 is SGHTA, CDR2 FQGNSA, per germline. As DNA, the CDR3 is TGTGCCAGCAGCTTAGTCCCGATTTATAGCAATCAGCCCCACCATTTT. It yields the protein CASSLVPIYSNQPHHF.

The J gene is TRBJ2-7, the V gene TRBV28; weak D call: TRBD2 (6 bases). V dropped 6 bases and J dropped 0 bases, with 21 bases sitting between them. Per the germline V gene, CDR1 is MDHEN and CDR2 is SYDVKM. The CDR3 loop spans 17 amino acids. CDR3 DNA sequence: TGTGCCAGCAGCCTCCGCGTGGGACTTTTGACCTCCTACGAGCAGTACTTC. It codes for CASSLRVGLLTSYEQYF.

The CDR3 here is CASSPRGSYWEQYF. CDR3 sequence (DNA): TGTGCCAGCAGCCCCCGCGGAAGTTATTGGGAGCAGTACTTC. V is TRBV7-9 and J is TRBJ2-7; D remains unclear. Germline CDR1 SEHNR, CDR2 FQNEAQ (reference sequence). The CDR3 totals 14 residues. V lost 5 bases, J lost 7 bases, and 18 bases lay in between.

This clone was observed once. The V gene is TRBV5-5, the J gene TRBJ1-2; perhaps TRBD1 as D (5 bases). Germline CDR1 is SGHKS and CDR2 is YYEKEE (reference sequence). V was cut by 3 bases and J by 6 bases, with 12 bases left in between. The CDR3 has 13 amino acids. In DNA, the CDR3 is TGTGCCAGCAGCTCGGAAGGGGTGGATGGCTACACCTTC. Translating it yields CASSSEGVDGYTF. The full variable domain, in which reference TRBV5-5 and TRBJ1-2 provide the parts outside the CDR3, is DAGVTQSPTHLIKTRGQQVTLRCSPISGHKSVSWYQQVLGQGPQFIFQYYEKEERGRGNFPDRFSARQFPNYSSELNVNALLLGDSALYLCASSSEGVDGYTFGSGTRLTVV.

The chain links TRBV7-2 to TRBJ2-1; maybe TRBD1 (6 bases). Trimming took 1 base from V and 6 from J, leaving 10 bases between them. Germline CDR1 and CDR2: SGHTA and FQGNSA. This CDR3 is 14 amino acids long. In nucleotides, the CDR3 is TGTGCCAGCAGCTTAGGGACAGCCTCCAATGAGCAGTTCTTC. It encodes CASSLGTASNEQFF.

V and J are TRBV10-3 and TRBJ2-5, with 11 positions matching TRBD1. V shed 6 bases, J shed 4 bases, and the junction held 10 bases outside the gene matches. Per germline, CDR1 ENHRY and CDR2 SYGVKD. The CDR3 consists of 16 residues. The CDR3 coding sequence is TGTGCCATCAGCGGGGACAGGGGGGACGGGGGAGAGACCCAGTACTTC. Amino acid sequence: CAISGDRGDGGETQYF.

The rearrangement joins TRBV6-5 to TRBJ1-2; the match to TRBD1 covers 9 bases. J lost 3 bases, V lost 7 bases, and 6 bases had no gene match. This CDR3 comprises 14 residues. Germline values: CDR1 MNHEY, CDR2 SVGAGI. The CDR3 DNA follows: TGTGCCAGCAATACCGGGACAGGGTACTATGGCTACACCTTC. Translated: CASNTGTGYYGYTF.

J is TRBJ2-3 and V is TRBV10-3, with a possible D match to TRBD1 (5 bases). The germline CDR1 and CDR2 sequences are ENHRY and SYGVKD. V shed 4 bases and J shed 0 bases, with 8 bases lying between them. The CDR3 is 14 residues long. Here the CDR3 reads CAISADTSTDTQYF. The CDR3 DNA sequence: TGTGCCATCAGTGCGGACACTAGCACAGATACGCAGTATTTT.

The chain is built from TRBV5-1 and TRBJ2-1, with a tentative D call TRBD2 (6 bases). Germline V gene lookup returns CDR1 SGHRS and CDR2 YFSETQ. There are 16 residues in the CDR3. Trimming left V 7 bases short and J 2 bases short, with 19 bases between. CDR3 residues: CASRPGVASTYNEQFF. Written as DNA, the CDR3 is TGCGCCAGCCGCCCGGGGGTAGCGTCTACCTACAATGAGCAGTTCTTC.

The chain has TRBV5-6 and TRBJ2-3; 10 positions agree with TRBD2. This CDR3 is built from 14 residues. V was pared by 7 bases and J by 5 bases, with 7 bases of the junction left unmatched. The germline CDR1 and CDR2 sequences are SGHDT and YYEEEE. CDR3: CASRGTSVGDTQYF. CDR3 bases: TGTGCCAGCCGAGGGACTAGCGTTGGAGATACGCAGTATTTT.

This chain uses TRBV6-4 with TRBJ1-2; maybe TRBD1 (5 bases). Between the trimmed V and J ends, which lost 5 bases and 0 bases, there was a span of 16 bases. Germline V gene lookup returns CDR1 MRHNA and CDR2 SNTAGT. This CDR3 has 16 residues. The CDR3, as DNA: TGTGCCAGCAGTCTTAGTGACAGATCTTCTAACTATGGCTACACCTTC. It yields the protein CASSLSDRSSNYGYTF.

This clone was recorded once. The chain links TRBV28 to TRBJ2-3; D uncertain. V lost 1 base and J lost 0, with 2 bases in between. The germline V gene has CDR1 MDHEN and CDR2 SYDVKM. The CDR3 is 13 amino acids. In nucleotides, the CDR3 is TGTGCCAGCAGTTTATCTAGCACAGATACGCAGTATTTT. It codes for CASSLSSTDTQYF.

The rearrangement joins TRBV5-6 to TRBJ2-1; tentative D call: TRBD2 (6 bases). The CDR3 consists of 17 residues. Germline V gene lookup returns CDR1 SGHDT and CDR2 YYEEEE. Trimming took off 0 bases at V and 5 bases at J, with 18 bases between the two ends. CDR3 in amino acids: CASSLANWAREDNEQFF. The CDR3 region has the DNA TGTGCCAGCAGCTTGGCCAATTGGGCCAGGGAGGACAATGAGCAGTTCTTC.

The chain joins TRBV5-6 to TRBJ2-3; TRBD2 matches at 9 bases. The CDR3 loop spans 15 amino acids. Trimming removed 0 bases from V and 4 bases from J; junction bases left unmatched: 3. Germline CDR1 reads SGHDT; CDR2 reads YYEEEE. The CDR3 is CASSLAAGGPDTQYF. As DNA, the CDR3 is TGTGCCAGCAGCTTGGCCGCGGGGGGGCCAGATACGCAGTATTTT.